This entry concerns a single TCR beta chain. Its specificity is not known. The table came from immunoSEQ multiplex PCR; TCRdb's copy has only in-frame clones and leaves some out. The table has some 64,000 clones, less than 95% seen once. This specimen comes from a study of CD4 T cells in relation to SARS-CoV-2 and coronaviruses. Study in general: Shared crossreactive spike epitopes were mapped to their HLA restriction. Points from the study as a whole: Crossreactive clones expanded significantly less to SARS-CoV-2 than monoreactive clones.

Unexposed donor CD4+ T cells date from about 2011-2018, before the COVID-19 pandemic. CDR3 length: 12 amino acids. Trimming left V 6 bases short and J 0 bases short, with 6 bases between. In germline, CDR1 is MDHEN, CDR2 SYDVKM. Sequencing used naive CD4+ T cells from PBMCs. The subset denotes: naive CD4+ T cells isolated by negative enrichment. The clonotype was recovered from a human donor in good health. The rearrangement links TRBV28 to TRBJ2-7; D is ambiguous. The CDR3 bases are TGTGCCAGCAGGCGGTACTCCTACGAGCAGTACTTC. The encoded protein is CASRRYSYEQYF. The whole variable domain, remainder taken from reference TRBV28 and TRBJ2-7, is DVKVTQSSRYLVKRTGEKVFLECVQDMDHENMFWYRQDPGLGLRLIYFSYDVKMKEKGDIPEGYSVSREKKERFSLILESASTNQTSMYLCASRRYSYEQYFGPGTRLTVT.